Given below is one T cell receptor beta chain in context. Its antigen is undetermined. The sample comes from a study of cytomegalovirus exposure and HLA in healthy donors. Study-wide results and caveats: In an earlier analysis, in 540 or so donors, most V segments appeared productive either ~90% or ~30% of the time. Later analysis identified about 15,000 TCR beta sequences associated with HLA alleles, using a false discovery rate threshold of 0.05. The investigators catalogued some 150 TCR beta chains as cytomegalovirus-associated. Apart from CMV serostatus, no immune exposure information was available.

Primers: 60 Vbeta forward and 13 Jbeta reverse. Generated by immunoSEQ multiplex PCR, the TCRdb table keeps only in-frame clones and is missing some. This sample has roughly 130,000 clones, with approximately 69% found just once. With 3 bases clipped from V and 0 bases from J, the junction kept 9 bases outside the gene matches. CDR3 length: 17 amino acids. Germline assignment: CDR1 SGDLS and CDR2 YYNGEE. The TCR originated in a man aged 35-49 years in good health and CMV-seropositive. The chain links TRBV9 to TRBJ2-1; TRBD1 matches 7 bases. Sequenced input: PBMCs. The chain's CDR3 is CASSGNYRGSSYNEQFF. CDR3 nucleotides: TGTGCCAGCAGCGGCAATTACAGGGGCAGCTCCTACAATGAGCAGTTCTTC. The full variable domain, rest sourced from reference TRBV9 and TRBJ2-1, is DSGVTQTPKHLITATGQRVTLRCSPRSGDLSVYWYQQSLDQGLQFLIQYYNGEERAKGNILERFSAQQFPDLHSELNLSSLELGDSALYFCASSGNYRGSSYNEQFFGPGTRLTVL.